These 32 T cell receptor beta chains originate from one sample sequenced in a study of beta chain features in type 1 diabetes. Sequencing targeted expressed TCRB transcripts, as all isolated RNA had been reverse transcribed. The method was immunoSEQ multiplex PCR; TCRdb's version includes in-frame clones alone and lacks a portion of them. The sample includes roughly 400,000 clones, 14% of them seen just once. Sequenced: naive CD4+ T cells from blood. The origin of the receptors is a man younger than 45 in good health.

This clone was observed a handful of times. This chain uses TRBV20-1 with TRBJ2-1; D unclear. Germline V gives CDR1 DFQATT, CDR2 SNEGSKA (reference sequence). Trimming took 5 bases from V and 9 from J, leaving 8 bases between them. The CDR3 is made up of 10 amino acids. The CDR3 protein is CSAARGEQFF. The CDR3 DNA sequence: TGCAGTGCTGCTCGAGGTGAGCAGTTCTTC.

The CDR3: CASSLEAGHSPLHF. The CDR3 region has the DNA TGCGCCAGCAGCTTGGAAGCGGGCCATTCACCCCTCCACTTT. V is TRBV5-1 and J is TRBJ1-6, with D hard to call. The length of the CDR3 is 14 residues. V shed 0 bases and J shed 8 bases, with 9 bases lying between them. The V gene's germline CDR1 is SGHRS and CDR2 YFSETQ.

The chain is built from TRBV5-1 and TRBJ2-1, with D possibly matching TRBD1 (6 bases). CDR1 SGHRS and CDR2 YFSETQ come from the germline V gene. CDR3 length: 14 amino acids. V was clipped by 0 bases and J by 8 bases, with 12 bases between them. DNA of the CDR3: TGCGCCAGCAGCTTGGGCCCCCAGGGGTATGAGCAGTTCTTC. Amino acids: CASSLGPQGYEQFF.

CDR3 DNA sequence: TGTGCCAGCAGCTTGAACGGACTAGCGAACATTCAGTACTTC. This translates into CASSLNGLANIQYF. The V and J genes are TRBV5-4 and TRBJ2-4; 9 bases map to TRBD2. The germline V gene encodes CDR1 SGHNT and CDR2 YYREEE (reference sequence). V shed 1 base, J shed 7 bases, and the junction held 3 bases outside the gene matches. This CDR3 region has 14 residues.

The CDR3 reads CASRAGTSGGYIKETQYF. CDR3 in DNA: TGTGCCAGTAGGGCCGGGACTAGCGGGGGGTACATCAAAGAGACCCAGTACTTC. The chain recombines TRBV19 with TRBJ2-5, with TRBD2 identical over 15 bases. Germline CDR1 reads LNHDA; CDR2 reads SQIVND (reference sequence). The junction had 11 bases not matched to a gene; V was cut back by 6 bases and J by 3 bases. The CDR3 runs 18 residues. Supplemented by reference TRBV19 and TRBJ2-5, the full variable domain reads DGGITQSPKYLFRKEGQNVTLSCEQNLNHDAMYWYRQDPGQGLRLIYYSQIVNDFQKGDIAEGYSVSREKKESFPLTVTSAQKNPTAFYLCASRAGTSGGYIKETQYFGPGTRLLVL.

In this sample, this clone turned up a few times. In DNA form, the CDR3 reads TGCGCCAGCAGCCTGACGGGACAGGGCTCCTACGAGCAGTACTTC. As protein: CASSLTGQGSYEQYF. The chain is built from TRBV5-1 and TRBJ2-7; 9 nucleotides agree with TRBD1. Germline V gene lookup returns CDR1 SGHRS and CDR2 YFSETQ. The V gene end was trimmed by 4 bases and the J gene end by 0 bases; junction bases not matched to a gene: 5. This CDR3 is built from 15 residues.

This clone was recorded at least ten times. The rearrangement links TRBV20-1 to TRBJ2-3; possibly TRBD1 for D (6 bases). Germline V gives CDR1 DFQATT, CDR2 SNEGSKA (reference sequence). Trimming cost V 5 bases and J 6 bases, with 9 bases left between them. The CDR3 runs to 11 residues. CDR3 nucleotide sequence: TGCAGTGCTGCGACAGGTGATACGCAGTATTTT. Protein product: CSAATGDTQYF.

This clone was found a few times. This sequence joins TRBV20-1 and TRBJ1-2; D possibly corresponds to TRBD1 (5 bases). Germline CDR1 is DFQATT and CDR2 is SNEGSKA (reference sequence). The V end was cut by 6 bases, the J end by 4 bases, with 9 bases between. This CDR3 is built from 11 residues. CDR3 bases: TGCAGTGCGGCGACAGCCTATGGCTACACCTTC. Its protein is CSAATAYGYTF.

The chain links TRBV4-2 to TRBJ2-1; D might be TRBD2 (5 bases). In germline, CDR1 is LGHNA, CDR2 YNFKEQ. V lost 0 bases and J 8 bases, leaving 14 bases between the germline ends. CDR3 length equals 15 residues. For the CDR3, the DNA is TGTGCCAGCAGCCAAGAGGACTCCCTCGATCATGAGCAGTTCTTC. Translating gives CASSQEDSLDHEQFF.

This chain joins TRBV4-2 and TRBJ2-5; 7 nucleotides align to TRBD1. The length of the CDR3 is 15 residues. Germline V gene data show CDR1 as LGHNA and CDR2 as YNFKEQ. V dropped 1 base and J dropped 2; count of bases not matched to a gene: 4. The CDR3 coding sequence is TGTGCCAGCAGCCAAGGAGGGGGCGGACAAGAGACCCAGTACTTC. It specifies CASSQGGGGQETQYF.

This clone was counted a few times. The J gene is TRBJ2-2, the V gene TRBV10-3; 9 nucleotides agree with TRBD2. Germline assignment: CDR1 ENHRY and CDR2 SYGVKD. Unmatched junction bases numbered 3, after V lost 0 bases and J lost 4 bases. CDR3 length: 16 amino acids. The CDR3 nucleotides read TGTGCCATCAGTGAGTCGAGCGGGAGGAGCACCGGGGAGCTGTTTTTT. The encoded protein is CAISESSGRSTGELFF.

This clone occurred a few times. V is TRBV7-9 and J is TRBJ2-1; D may be TRBD2 (6 bases). V gave up 0 bases and J gave up 9 bases, with 6 bases separating them. Germline CDR1 SEHNR, CDR2 FQNEAQ (reference sequence). The CDR3 spans 12 residues. CDR3 residues: CASSLAGGEQFF. The CDR3 DNA follows: TGTGCCAGCAGCTTAGCGGGAGGTGAGCAGTTCTTC.

This clone occurred a few times. This chain links TRBV10-2 with TRBJ1-2, with D perhaps TRBD1 (6 bases). The CDR3 covers 13 residues. The germline V gene has CDR1 WSHSY and CDR2 SAAADI. V lost 2 bases to trimming and J lost 2 bases, with 6 bases between them. The CDR3 nucleotides are TGCGCCAGCAGTGAGACAGGGAACTATGGCTACACCTTC. Protein product: CASSETGNYGYTF.

In regard to this clone: The same CDR3 arises from other DNA sequences in this sample as well. The V call is TRBV29-1, the J call TRBJ2-5; 7 bases line up with TRBD2. Germline CDR1 SQVTM, CDR2 ANQGSEA. The CDR3 is made up of 11 amino acids. V shed 3 bases, J shed 5 bases, and the junction held 0 bases outside the gene matches. The CDR3 here is CSVDSGETQYF. As DNA, the CDR3 is TGCAGCGTTGATAGCGGGGAGACCCAGTACTTC.

The table lists this clone with a few counts. J is TRBJ1-2 and V is TRBV25-1, with D unresolved. The CDR3 consists of 15 residues. Trimming pared 3 bases from V and 8 bases from J, leaving 19 bases between. Germline V gene data show CDR1 as MGHDK and CDR2 as SYGVNS. The CDR3, as DNA: TGTGCCAGCAGTGATTCTCGGGGTCTAGGCTACGGCTACACCTTC. This sequence encodes CASSDSRGLGYGYTF.

Only a few counts were recorded for this clone. The chain has TRBV18 and TRBJ1-1; the D is unclear. The CDR3 has 17 amino acids. Germline CDR1 and CDR2: KGHSH and LQKENI. The germline V and J ends were trimmed by 2 bases and 2 bases, with 18 bases remaining between them. Written as DNA, the CDR3 is TGTGCCAGCTCACCATTGATGTTAGCTGGGAAAAACACTGAAGCTTTCTTT. Translation gives CASSPLMLAGKNTEAFF.

This clone turned up a few times. V is TRBV28 and J is TRBJ2-7; maybe TRBD2 (6 bases). Germline V gives CDR1 MDHEN, CDR2 SYDVKM. V was clipped by 8 bases and J by 1 base, with 12 bases between them. CDR3 size: 13 residues. CDR3 protein: CASLGGGSYEQYV. CDR3 DNA sequence: TGTGCCAGCCTGGGGGGAGGATCCTACGAGCAGTACGTC.

This chain links TRBV5-6 with TRBJ2-3; TRBD2 might be the D (6 bases). The germline V gene has CDR1 SGHDT and CDR2 YYEEEE. The CDR3 extends over 15 amino acids. The germline V and J ends were trimmed by 4 bases and 2 bases, with 14 bases remaining between them. The chain's CDR3 is CASSEHGTLTDTQYF. CDR3 DNA sequence: TGTGCCAGCAGCGAGCACGGGACTCTCACAGATACGCAGTATTTT.

This clone occurred a few times. The chain recombines TRBV4-2 with TRBJ1-1; 9 nucleotides agree with TRBD1. Germline assignment: CDR1 LGHNA and CDR2 YNFKEQ. V lost 3 bases, J lost 5 bases, and 4 bases stayed unmatched. The CDR3 runs to 14 residues. CDR3 DNA: TGTGCCAGCAGCCACCCAGACAGGGGGACTGAAGCTTTCTTT. The encoded protein is CASSHPDRGTEAFF.

This clone was found a few times. The CDR3 sequence: CASSFMGVETQYF. The CDR3 DNA is TGTGCCAGCAGTTTTATGGGGGTCGAGACCCAGTACTTC. The rearrangement uses TRBV28 and TRBJ2-5; perhaps D is TRBD1 or TRBD2 (5 bases each). The CDR3 consists of 13 residues. Germline-derived CDR1 and CDR2 are MDHEN and SYDVKM. V gave up 3 bases and J gave up 5 bases, with 10 bases separating them.

This clone was seen a handful of times. V gene TRBV10-3 combines with J gene TRBJ2-3; 16 nucleotides line up with TRBD2. The junction had 12 bases not matched to a gene; V was cut back by 8 bases and J by 4 bases. The CDR3 has 18 amino acids. Per germline, CDR1 ENHRY and CDR2 SYGVKD. The CDR3 region is CAIAGTSGRALAADTQYF. The CDR3 DNA reads as TGTGCCATCGCCGGGACTAGCGGGAGGGCCTTGGCTGCAGATACGCAGTATTTT.

This clone was seen a few times. The CDR3 region is CASSKDREHEQYV. CDR3 nucleotides: TGTGCCAGCAGTAAGGACAGGGAGCACGAGCAGTACGTC. This sequence joins TRBV6-5 and TRBJ2-7; the match to TRBD1 covers 8 bases. Germline assignment: CDR1 MNHEY and CDR2 SVGAGI. The CDR3 length is 13 residues. V gave up 5 bases and J gave up 5 bases; unmatched junction bases: 5.

V is TRBV4-1 and J is TRBJ2-3; D call uncertain. CDR1 and CDR2 (germline): MGHRA, YSYEKL. The length of the CDR3 is 16 residues. V lost 0 bases and J lost 6, with 16 bases in between. CDR3 DNA: TGCGCCAGCAGCCAAGATTTTGTGGGTGCAGCTGATACGCAGTATTTT. Its protein product is CASSQDFVGAADTQYF.

This clone was picked up a small number of times. The V gene is TRBV21-1, the J gene TRBJ1-6. TRBV21-1 corresponds to a pseudogene. This CDR3 contains 15 residues. This CDR3 is CASSKTDGVNSPLHF. The CDR3 DNA follows: TGTGCCAGCAGCAAAACCGACGGAGTCAATTCACCCCTCCACTTT.

The table lists this clone with a few counts. The chain employs TRBV7-2 and TRBJ1-5; no firm D call. V was pared by 1 base and J by 2 bases, with 6 bases between. Germline assignment: CDR1 SGHTA and CDR2 FQGNSA. This CDR3 has 14 residues. The CDR3 loop is CASSLDQGNQPQHF. DNA for the CDR3: TGTGCCAGCAGCTTAGATCAGGGCAATCAGCCCCAGCATTTT.

On this clone: Other nucleotide sequences in the sample specify the same CDR3. The chain employs TRBV18 and TRBJ2-3, with D perhaps matching TRBD2 (5 bases). This CDR3 region has 12 residues. Germline assignment: CDR1 KGHSH and CDR2 LQKENI. V lost 3 bases and J 4 bases, leaving 5 bases between the germline ends. The chain's CDR3 is CASSPRADTQYF. The CDR3 DNA follows: TGTGCCAGCTCACCGCGGGCAGATACGCAGTATTTT. The full variable domain, completed using reference TRBV18 and TRBJ2-3, is NAGVMQNPRHLVRRRGQEARLRCSPMKGHSHVYWYRQLPEEGLKFMVYLQKENIIDESGMPKERFSAEFPKEGPSILRIQQVVRGDSAAYFCASSPRADTQYFGPGTRLTVL.

This chain links TRBV5-4 with TRBJ2-1, with TRBD1 matching 8 bases. Germline V gives CDR1 SGHNT, CDR2 YYREEE (reference sequence). V lost 4 bases, J lost 9 bases, and 6 bases stayed unmatched. The CDR3 runs 13 residues. The CDR3 spells CASSGQGRGEQFF. The CDR3, as DNA: TGTGCCAGCAGCGGACAGGGTAGAGGTGAGCAGTTCTTC.

The chain has TRBV29-1 and TRBJ1-1; D is ambiguous. The CDR3 extends over 12 amino acids. V was trimmed by 4 bases and J by 5 bases, leaving 11 bases between them. Germline CDR1 reads SQVTM; CDR2 reads ANQGSEA. CDR3: CSVAAMGTEAFF. The DNA for the CDR3 is TGCAGCGTTGCCGCAATGGGGACTGAAGCTTTCTTT.

The chain is built from TRBV10-3 and TRBJ2-7, with D perhaps TRBD1 or TRBD2 (5 bases each). V was trimmed by 6 bases and J by 5 bases, leaving 14 bases between them. This CDR3 spans 13 amino acids. CDR1 and CDR2 from the germline V gene are ENHRY and SYGVKD. CDR3 sequence reads: CAISRDPRHEQYV. The CDR3 coding sequence is TGTGCCATCAGCCGGGACCCTCGGCACGAGCAGTACGTC.

This clone has only a few counts. The V and J genes are TRBV30 and TRBJ2-2; D perhaps matches TRBD1 (6 bases). CDR3 length equals 15 residues. V gave up 3 bases and J gave up 1 base, with 12 bases separating them. Per germline, CDR1 GTSNPN and CDR2 SVGIG (reference sequence). The CDR3 region is CAWREEGQNTGELFF. CDR3 sequence (DNA): TGTGCCTGGAGAGAAGAGGGACAGAACACCGGGGAGCTGTTTTTT.

The V and J genes are TRBV28 and TRBJ1-1; D is uncertain. CDR1 is MDHEN, CDR2 SYDVKM, per germline. The CDR3 is 15 amino acids. The V end was cut by 3 bases, the J end by 11 bases, with 22 bases between. CDR3 region: CASSFGGRVEVGAFF. CDR3 sequence (DNA): TGTGCCAGCAGTTTTGGTGGACGAGTAGAAGTTGGCGCTTTCTTT.

This clone was picked up a small number of times. The gene calls are TRBV2 and TRBJ2-1; perhaps D is TRBD1 or TRBD2 (5 bases each). The CDR3 loop spans 13 amino acids. The ends were cut back, 7 bases at V and 10 bases at J, with 17 bases in the middle. CDR1 SNHLY and CDR2 FYNNEI come from the germline V gene. The chain's CDR3 is CASTPGAAYEQFF. The DNA for the CDR3 is TGTGCCAGCACACCCGGGGCTGCCTACGAGCAGTTCTTC.